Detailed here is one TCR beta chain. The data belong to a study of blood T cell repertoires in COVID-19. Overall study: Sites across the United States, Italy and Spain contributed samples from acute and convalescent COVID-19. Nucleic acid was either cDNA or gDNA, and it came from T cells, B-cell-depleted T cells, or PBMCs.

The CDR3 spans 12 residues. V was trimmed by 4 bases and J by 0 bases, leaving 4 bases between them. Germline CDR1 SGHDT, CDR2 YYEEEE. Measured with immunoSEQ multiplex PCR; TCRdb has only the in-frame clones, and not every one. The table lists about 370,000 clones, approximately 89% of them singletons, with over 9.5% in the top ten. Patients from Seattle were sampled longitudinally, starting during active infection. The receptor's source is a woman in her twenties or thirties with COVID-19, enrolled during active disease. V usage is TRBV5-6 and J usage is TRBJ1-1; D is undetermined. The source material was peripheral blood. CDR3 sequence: CASSRLNTEAFF. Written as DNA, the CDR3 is TGTGCCAGCAGCCGTCTGAACACTGAAGCTTTCTTT. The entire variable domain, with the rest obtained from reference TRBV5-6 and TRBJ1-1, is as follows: DAGVTQSPTHLIKTRGQQVTLRCSPKSGHDTVSWYQQALGQGPQFIFQYYEEEERQRGNFPDRFSGHQFPNYSSELNVNALLLGDSALYLCASSRLNTEAFFGQGTRLTVV.